The T cell receptor (beta chain) under discussion was sequenced for a study of CD8 T cells in ankylosing spondylitis. The study's findings and limits: Fewer than 10 highly homologous variants formed a TCR beta motif that appeared characteristic of ankylosing spondylitis blood.

This clonotype was detected many times. What it binds is not known. This CDR3 spans 16 amino acids. In germline, CDR1 is DFQATT, CDR2 SNEGSKA (reference sequence). With 1 base removed from V and 2 bases from J, the gap between germline ends came to 14 bases. The TCR beta libraries were generated through quantitative 5'-RACE incorporating molecular barcodes. TCRdb redid the calling of the 5' RACE reads with MiXCR, one entry per CDR3 protein. The top ten clones hold 3% to 4.5% of a sample with 450,000 to 550,000 distinct CDR3 sequences, 5.3% of them seen once. The sequencing input was blood, either unsorted or a sorted T cell fraction (not recorded which). The source of this sequence is a male donor with ankylosing spondylitis. The chain carries TRBV20-1 and TRBJ2-2, with D perhaps matching TRBD2 (6 bases). In DNA, the CDR3 is TGCAGTGCTAGAGGGGGCCTAGCGAGTAACACCGGGGAGCTGTTTTTT. Translating it yields CSARGGLASNTGELFF.